This record looks at one TCR beta chain sequence and its context. Amplified regions were TCR beta CDR3 sequences from RNA transcripts. TCR CDR3 underwent first-round RT-PCR with the HTBI primer set. From the multiplex PCR reads, TCRdb called clonotypes with MiXCR, one entry per CDR3 protein. The sample lists hundreds of thousands of distinct CDR3 sequences, 20% to 25% occurring once. Losses at the gene ends were 3 bases for V and 6 bases for J; bases not matched to a gene: 10. Per the germline V gene, CDR1 is MNHNS and CDR2 is SASEGT. The CDR3 loop spans 16 amino acids. The data originate from a study of T cells in Graves' hyperthyroidism and ophthalmopathy.

The V call is TRBV6-1, the J call TRBJ2-2; 7 positions agree with TRBD1. This clonotype was obtained from a man under 40 with Graves' ophthalmopathy. Material for sequencing was blood. CDR3 sequence reads: CASSDQTGRRAGELFF. CDR3 in DNA: TGTGCCAGCAGTGACCAGACAGGGCGAAGGGCCGGGGAGCTGTTTTTT.